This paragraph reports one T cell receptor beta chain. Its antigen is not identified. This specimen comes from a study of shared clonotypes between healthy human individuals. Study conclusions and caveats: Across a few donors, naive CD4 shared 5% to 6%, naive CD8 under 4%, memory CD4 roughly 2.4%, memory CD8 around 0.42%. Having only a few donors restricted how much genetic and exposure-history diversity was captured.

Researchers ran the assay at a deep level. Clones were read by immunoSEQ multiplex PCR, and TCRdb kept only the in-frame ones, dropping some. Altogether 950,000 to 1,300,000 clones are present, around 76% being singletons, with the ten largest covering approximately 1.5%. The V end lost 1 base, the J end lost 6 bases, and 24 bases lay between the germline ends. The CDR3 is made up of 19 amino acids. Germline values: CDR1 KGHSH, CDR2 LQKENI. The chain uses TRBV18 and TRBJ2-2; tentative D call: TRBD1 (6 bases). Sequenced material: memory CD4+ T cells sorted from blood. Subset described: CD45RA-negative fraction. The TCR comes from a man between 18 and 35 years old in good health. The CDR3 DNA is TGTGCCAGCTCACCACTGCAATATAGGACACAGGGTACCTCCGGGGAGCTGTTTTTT. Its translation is CASSPLQYRTQGTSGELFF.